This T cell receptor beta chain comes out of a study of OX40 agonist ivuxolimab in advanced cancers. About the research overall: Ivuxolimab, an antibody that agonizes OX40 (CD134), was administered to the patients. The study, taken as a whole, reports: Low normalized clonal expansion also occurred in some nonresponding patients. Averaging showed that CD8+ T cells had more expanded clones than CD4+ did. Dosing at 0.1 to 3.0 mg/kg was accompanied by clonal expansion of CD4+ and CD8+ blood T cells by week 6.

The assay was immunoSEQ multiplex PCR, and TCRdb's table has in-frame clones only and misses some. The sample carries under 55,000 clones, approximately 88% recorded once. The CDR3 runs 13 residues. V was pared by 2 bases and J by 3 bases, with 1 base of the junction left unmatched. Germline CDR1 is MGHRA and CDR2 is YSYEKL. This clone was seen once. Its target is not known. This clonotype was obtained from an adult with an advanced solid tumor such as melanoma, head and neck, liver or kidney cancer. Sequences were derived from CD4+ or CD8+ T cells sorted from blood, sampled in a trial of the OX40 agonist ivuxolimab. V and J are TRBV4-1 and TRBJ2-7, with TRBD2 identical over 7 bases. In DNA, the CDR3 is TGCGCCAGCAGCCAAACTAGCGACTACGAGCAGTACTTC. Protein sequence: CASSQTSDYEQYF.